The 32 T cell receptor beta chains in this list originate from one sample, sequenced in a study of cytomegalovirus exposure and HLA in healthy donors. The assay was immunoSEQ multiplex PCR, and TCRdb's table has in-frame clones only and misses some. The data contain under 350,000 clones, around 86% of them singletons. The sample comprised PBMCs. These TCRs come from a woman aged 18-29 years in good health and CMV-seronegative.

The J gene is TRBJ1-1, the V gene TRBV30; D ambiguous. The CDR3 is made up of 14 amino acids. V was pared by 0 bases and J by 4 bases, with 12 bases between. CDR1 and CDR2 (germline): GTSNPN, SVGIG (reference sequence). For the CDR3, the DNA is TGTGCCTGGAGTGTAGGTATGAGCGGCACTGAAGCTTTCTTT. Amino acids: CAWSVGMSGTEAFF.

The gene calls are TRBV10-3 and TRBJ2-7; 14 positions agree with TRBD2. The CDR3 is 17 amino acids. V gave up 7 bases and J gave up 0 bases; unmatched junction bases: 8. The germline V gene has CDR1 ENHRY and CDR2 SYGVKD. CDR3 protein: CAITAGTSGGSSYEQYF. CDR3 bases: TGTGCCATCACCGCCGGGACTAGCGGGGGAAGCTCCTACGAGCAGTACTTC.

V is TRBV27 and J is TRBJ2-1, with D maybe TRBD2 (5 bases). This CDR3 is built from 14 residues. V shed 2 bases and J shed 9 bases, with 14 bases lying between them. Looked up from germline, CDR1 is MNHEY and CDR2 is SMNVEV (reference sequence). The CDR3 region is CASSLKLGVVEQFF. CDR3 nucleotides: TGTGCCAGCAGTTTAAAACTAGGAGTCGTTGAGCAGTTCTTC.

The chain employs TRBV13 and TRBJ2-5; 7 bases are a match to TRBD2. This CDR3 spans 15 amino acids. CDR1 and CDR2 (germline): PRHDT, FYEKMQ (reference sequence). The junction had 13 bases not matched to a gene; V was cut back by 5 bases and J by 7 bases. CDR3 DNA sequence: TGTGCCAGCAGCCCAGGTTATGCGGGGGTAGGGACCCAGTACTTC. Translated: CASSPGYAGVGTQYF.

This clone was picked up a small number of times. The chain combines TRBV19 with TRBJ1-2; D may be TRBD1 (6 bases). V lost 3 bases and J lost 7, with 12 bases in between. The CDR3 spans 13 residues. In germline, CDR1 is LNHDA, CDR2 SQIVND (reference sequence). The CDR3 is CASSIEQGSGYTF. CDR3 sequence (DNA): TGTGCCAGTAGTATCGAACAGGGTTCTGGCTACACCTTC.

J is TRBJ1-2 and V is TRBV30, with 7 nucleotides matching TRBD1. V gave up 8 bases and J gave up 4 bases; unmatched junction bases: 10. CDR3 length: 13 residues. In germline, CDR1 is GTSNPN, CDR2 SVGIG (reference sequence). For the CDR3, the DNA is TGTGCCAGTGGACAGGCCCCAAGCTATGGCTACACCTTC. Translated: CASGQAPSYGYTF. Combining the CDR3 with reference TRBV30 and TRBJ1-2 gives the whole variable domain SQTIHQWPATLVQPVGSPLSLECTVEGTSNPNLYWYRQAAGRGLQLLFYSVGIGQISSEVPQNLSASRPQDRQFILSSKKLLLSDSGFYLCASGQAPSYGYTFGSGTRLTVV.

The V call is TRBV19, the J call TRBJ2-7; 9 positions agree with TRBD2. The CDR3 has 15 amino acids. Losses at the gene ends were 8 bases for V and 4 bases for J; bases not matched to a gene: 12. Germline V gene lookup returns CDR1 LNHDA and CDR2 SQIVND (reference sequence). In nucleotides, the CDR3 is TGTGCCAGTCCGGCCCCTAGCGGGATTCTATACGAGCAGTACTTC. Protein: CASPAPSGILYEQYF. Filled out from reference TRBV19 and TRBJ2-7, the complete variable domain reads DGGITQSPKYLFRKEGQNVTLSCEQNLNHDAMYWYRQDPGQGLRLIYYSQIVNDFQKGDIAEGYSVSREKKESFPLTVTSAQKNPTAFYLCASPAPSGILYEQYFGPGTRLTVT.

This chain connects TRBV6-1 to TRBJ2-5, with TRBD1 as a possible D gene (5 bases). CDR1 MNHNS and CDR2 SASEGT come from the germline V gene. The CDR3 is made up of 12 amino acids. V was trimmed by 6 bases and J by 3 bases, leaving 8 bases between them. The CDR3 region is CASRRQKETQYF. The CDR3 DNA sequence: TGTGCCAGCAGGAGACAGAAAGAGACCCAGTACTTC.

J is TRBJ2-7 and V is TRBV10-2; no definite D call. Germline lookup yields CDR1 WSHSY and CDR2 SAAADI. V was pared by 3 bases and J by 2 bases, with 11 bases between. The CDR3 spans 14 residues. This CDR3 reads CASSEVVPPYEQYF. CDR3 coding DNA: TGCGCCAGCAGTGAAGTAGTCCCCCCCTACGAGCAGTACTTC.

The chain has TRBV2 and TRBJ2-2, with a weak D call TRBD1 (5 bases). The CDR3 is 14 residues long. Germline CDR1 is SNHLY and CDR2 is FYNNEI. Trimming pared 6 bases from V and 0 bases from J, leaving 8 bases between. The CDR3 coding sequence is TGTGCCAGCAGCTTGACAGCGAACACCGGGGAGCTGTTTTTT. Its translation: CASSLTANTGELFF.

V usage is TRBV4-1 and J usage is TRBJ1-2; D not resolved. CDR1 and CDR2 from the germline V gene are MGHRA and YSYEKL. CDR3 length: 18 amino acids. V was pared by 0 bases and J by 4 bases, with 21 bases between. DNA for the CDR3: TGCGCCAGCAGCCAAGATTGGTGGGCAGCCCGCCCAATCTATGGCTACACCTTC. The encoded protein is CASSQDWWAARPIYGYTF.

This clone appeared a few times. This rearrangement joins TRBV28 to TRBJ1-2; D is uncertain. The V gene lost 3 bases and the J gene lost 8 bases, with 10 bases spanning the gap. The CDR3 consists of 12 residues. Per the germline V gene, CDR1 is MDHEN and CDR2 is SYDVKM. The CDR3: CASSLGGIGYTF. CDR3 DNA sequence: TGTGCCAGCAGTTTGGGAGGGATCGGCTACACCTTC.

V gene TRBV28 combines with J gene TRBJ2-1; D gene ambiguous. The CDR3 extends over 15 amino acids. The ends were cut back, 3 bases at V and 2 bases at J, with 11 bases in the middle. The germline V gene has CDR1 MDHEN and CDR2 SYDVKM. The CDR3 DNA is TGTGCCAGCAGTTTTTCGGCAGGCCCCTACAATGAGCAGTTCTTC. This gives the protein CASSFSAGPYNEQFF.

The chain combines TRBV11-2 with TRBJ2-1; maybe TRBD2 (6 bases). Trimming removed 8 bases at V and 10 bases at J, with 12 bases between. The CDR3 is 11 amino acids. Germline V CDR1 and CDR2: SGHAT, FQNNGV. This CDR3 reads CASAGSLEQFF. The CDR3 DNA reads as TGTGCCAGCGCCGGGAGTTTGGAGCAGTTCTTC.

CDR3 sequence (DNA): TGTGCCAGCAGTTACTCGAACGGACTAACCGGAGGGGAGCAGTTCTTC. It translates to CASSYSNGLTGGEQFF. The chain joins TRBV6-5 to TRBJ2-1; the D gene is possibly TRBD2 (6 bases). CDR1 and CDR2 from the germline V gene are MNHEY and SVGAGI. This CDR3 spans 16 amino acids. Trimming removed 0 bases from V and 10 bases from J, with 19 bases in between.

The chain links TRBV2 to TRBJ1-1; the match to TRBD1 covers 7 bases. The CDR3 consists of 17 residues. CDR1 is SNHLY and CDR2 is FYNNEI in the germline V gene. The J segment lost 1 base and the V segment lost 0 bases, leaving 8 bases of the junction unmatched. The CDR3, as DNA: TGTGCCAGCAGTGAAGCTGGGGGGCGACAGGGGAACACTGAAGCTTTCTTT. Amino acids: CASSEAGGRQGNTEAFF.

As DNA, the CDR3 is TGTGCCAGCAGTTACCCGCGGGACAGGGGGAACTATGGCTACACCTTC. Protein sequence: CASSYPRDRGNYGYTF. The V and J genes are TRBV6-5 and TRBJ1-2; 11 bases match TRBD1. J gave up 2 bases and V 2 bases, and 4 bases lay outside the gene matches. Germline CDR1 MNHEY, CDR2 SVGAGI. CDR3 length equals 16 residues.

The chain is built from TRBV11-2 and TRBJ2-3, with D possibly being TRBD2 (5 bases). The V gene's germline CDR1 is SGHAT and CDR2 FQNNGV. The CDR3 covers 16 residues. V was cut by 5 bases and J by 5 bases, with 20 bases left in between. The CDR3, as DNA: TGTGCCAGCAGCCCTCTTGAATGGGAGAAGGGAGATACGCAGTATTTT. Its translation: CASSPLEWEKGDTQYF.

The chain recombines TRBV18 with TRBJ1-3; weak D call: TRBD1 (6 bases). In germline, CDR1 is KGHSH, CDR2 LQKENI. The length of the CDR3 is 13 residues. With 8 bases removed from V and 4 bases from J, the gap between germline ends came to 12 bases. The CDR3 protein is CASDTGLGNTIYF. In DNA form, the CDR3 reads TGTGCCAGCGATACAGGGCTCGGAAACACCATATATTTT.

This clone has only a few counts. The chain has TRBV27 and TRBJ1-2, with D perhaps matching TRBD1 (6 bases). Germline V gene data show CDR1 as MNHEY and CDR2 as SMNVEV (reference sequence). V was pared by 2 bases and J by 8 bases, with 12 bases between. This CDR3 is built from 13 residues. The CDR3 bases are TGTGCCAGCAGTTTACTCAGGGGATCCGGCTACACCTTC. Protein: CASSLLRGSGYTF.

The chain couples TRBV23-1 to TRBJ2-7; 8 bases are shared with TRBD1. TRBV23-1 is an ORF; its function is uncertain. V lost 2 bases, J lost 0 bases, and 3 bases stayed unmatched. This CDR3 region has 15 residues. The CDR3 sequence: CASSQRQGFSYEQYF. DNA for the CDR3: TGCGCCAGCAGTCAAAGACAGGGGTTCTCCTACGAGCAGTACTTC.

The chain has TRBV27 and TRBJ1-2; possibly TRBD1 for D (6 bases). The CDR3 totals 14 residues. CDR1 MNHEY and CDR2 SMNVEV come from the germline V gene (reference sequence). Trimming stripped 1 base from V and 5 bases from J, with 11 bases between. The CDR3 region is CASSLLGGGYGYTF. DNA of the CDR3: TGTGCCAGCAGTTTATTGGGAGGGGGGTATGGCTACACCTTC.

The chain couples TRBV6-1 to TRBJ2-7; 9 bases are shared with TRBD1. V lost 5 bases and J lost 4; bases outside the gene matches: 3. The CDR3 spans 13 residues. CDR1 MNHNS and CDR2 SASEGT come from the germline V gene. The CDR3, as DNA: TGTGCCAGCAGTCGGGACAGGGATTACGAGCAGTACTTC. It translates to CASSRDRDYEQYF.

CDR3 sequence reads: CASSRRGTEAFF. The CDR3 DNA reads TGTGCCAGCAGCCGCCGGGGCACTGAAGCTTTCTTT. The chain joins TRBV6-5 to TRBJ1-1; no definite D call. The V and J ends lost 6 bases and 4 bases respectively, with 9 bases between them. From germline, CDR1 is MNHEY and CDR2 SVGAGI. The CDR3 extends over 12 amino acids.

The rearrangement links TRBV5-1 to TRBJ2-7; 8 bases agree with TRBD1. Losses at the gene ends were 3 bases for V and 3 bases for J; bases not matched to a gene: 14. Germline V gene data show CDR1 as SGHRS and CDR2 as YFSETQ. CDR3 length: 17 residues. The CDR3 DNA reads TGCGCCAGCAGCTCAAAAGGACAGGGCGAGTCTGACTACGAGCAGTACTTC. Translated: CASSSKGQGESDYEQYF.

V is TRBV11-2 and J is TRBJ1-1; 10 nucleotides match TRBD1. This CDR3 comprises 15 residues. Germline values: CDR1 SGHAT, CDR2 FQNNGV. The junction had 12 bases not matched to a gene; V was cut back by 6 bases and J by 8 bases. CDR3 region: CASRNPGTGEFEAFF. The CDR3 DNA is TGTGCCAGCAGGAATCCCGGGACAGGGGAGTTCGAAGCTTTCTTT.

The chain has TRBV27 and TRBJ2-7; tentative D call: TRBD2 (5 bases). Germline-derived CDR1 and CDR2 are MNHEY and SMNVEV (reference sequence). This CDR3 has 12 amino acids. With 6 bases removed from V and 6 bases from J, the gap between germline ends came to 12 bases. As DNA, the CDR3 is TGTGCCAGCAGCCTTCCTAGCTTCGAGCAGTACTTC. Amino acids: CASSLPSFEQYF.

The chain combines TRBV6-5 with TRBJ2-3; D may be TRBD1 (6 bases). CDR3 length: 15 residues. The V and J ends lost 4 bases and 2 bases respectively, with 13 bases between them. Germline V CDR1 and CDR2: MNHEY, SVGAGI. CDR3 in amino acids: CASSLQGPHTDTQYF. The CDR3 region has the DNA TGTGCCAGCAGTTTACAGGGCCCCCACACAGATACGCAGTATTTT.

CDR3 amino acids: CASSQRSGRLQETQYF. The CDR3, as DNA: TGTGCCAGCAGCCAACGAAGCGGGAGGTTACAAGAGACCCAGTACTTC. V is TRBV9 and J is TRBJ2-5; 9 bases fit TRBD2. This CDR3 is built from 16 residues. Germline V gene data show CDR1 as SGDLS and CDR2 as YYNGEE. With V trimmed by 4 bases and J by 2 bases, 9 bases remained unmatched.

The chain combines TRBV4-3 with TRBJ2-7; D not certain. V gave up 2 bases and J gave up 1 base, with 9 bases separating them. Germline V lookup: CDR1 LGHNA, CDR2 YSLEER. The CDR3 spans 14 residues. The CDR3 DNA follows: TGCGCCAGCAGCCAAATGAGAGGATCCTACGAGCAGTACTTC. It yields the protein CASSQMRGSYEQYF.

This clone has only one observation. V usage is TRBV5-1 and J usage is TRBJ2-2; TRBD1 might be the D (5 bases). The germline V gene has CDR1 SGHRS and CDR2 YFSETQ. The germline V and J ends were trimmed by 3 bases and 3 bases, with 15 bases remaining between them. The CDR3 extends over 16 amino acids. The CDR3 nucleotides read TGCGCCAGCAGCTACCACGACAGATCCCACACCGGGGAGCTGTTTTTT. Its protein is CASSYHDRSHTGELFF.

This clone has a handful of counts. The J gene is TRBJ1-6, the V gene TRBV2, with 8 bases identical to TRBD1. Germline V gives CDR1 SNHLY, CDR2 FYNNEI. There are 14 residues in the CDR3. The V segment lost 6 bases and the J segment 11 bases; nucleotides outside the gene matches: 9. CDR3 DNA sequence: TGTGCCAGCAGCGCCGACAGGGGTGAAACACCCCTCCACTTT. This translates into CASSADRGETPLHF.